This TCR beta chain comes out of a study of regulatory T cells in long-lasting Graves disease. This clonotype was found a few times. Its antigen is not known. Overall study findings and caveats: There were preferences for TRBV28, TRBJ1-2 and TRBJ2-5 in persistent disease.

The time point here: persistent/refractory GD, antithyroid drugs over 5 years with positive TRAb. RNA extracted from PBMCs served as the sequencing template. Arm-PCR of CDR3 regions with iRepertoire HTBI primers generated TCR beta libraries. TCRdb re-called the multiplex PCR reads through MiXCR, storing one row per CDR3 protein. The sample lists almost 350,000 distinct CDR3 sequences; roughly a fifth were seen once. This CDR3 spans 15 amino acids. Germline values: CDR1 DFQATT, CDR2 SNEGSKA (reference sequence). Germline trimming cut 4 bases from V and 0 bases from J; bases unmatched to any gene: 7. This chain links TRBV20-1 with TRBJ2-7; TRBD2 matches 9 bases. This clonotype was sampled from a female donor with Graves disease. The sequenced sample was peripheral blood mononuclear cells (PBMCs), obtained when the disease was refractory, from a patient treated with antithyroid drugs. The CDR3 protein is CSATNLAGPSYEQYF. CDR3 DNA: TGCAGTGCTACCAATCTAGCGGGACCCTCCTACGAGCAGTACTTC.